A single sample is the source of the 3 T cell receptor beta chains below, sequenced in a study of blood T cell repertoires in COVID-19. Measured with immunoSEQ multiplex PCR; TCRdb has only the in-frame clones, and not every one. The repertoire has roughly 170,000 clones, around 74% of them found once; the top ten carry about 3%. Sequenced material: peripheral blood. The receptors originated from a woman at least 80 years old with acute or convalescent COVID-19.

The V call is TRBV28, the J call TRBJ1-5; possibly TRBD1 for D (5 bases). The CDR3 length is 15 residues. The V gene lost 6 bases and the J gene lost 6 bases, with 18 bases spanning the gap. Germline-derived CDR1 and CDR2 are MDHEN and SYDVKM. The CDR3 is CASRIQGAHGQPQHF. CDR3 bases: TGTGCCAGCAGAATTCAAGGGGCGCACGGTCAGCCCCAGCATTTT.

The V gene is TRBV12-3 or TRBV12-4, the J gene TRBJ2-3; D remains unclear. V was pared by 6 bases and J by 6 bases, with 13 bases between. The CDR3 is 13 amino acids. The CDR3 spells CASSRVEWDTQYF. The CDR3 bases are TGTGCCAGCAGCCGAGTCGAGTGGGATACGCAGTATTTT.

This chain links TRBV5-1 with TRBJ1-1; the D is unclear. V lost 2 bases to trimming and J lost 4 bases, with 9 bases between them. CDR1 is SGHRS and CDR2 is YFSETQ in the germline V gene. CDR3 length equals 13 residues. The CDR3 loop is CASSLLDGTEAFF. In DNA form, the CDR3 reads TGCGCCAGCAGCTTATTAGATGGCACTGAAGCTTTCTTT.